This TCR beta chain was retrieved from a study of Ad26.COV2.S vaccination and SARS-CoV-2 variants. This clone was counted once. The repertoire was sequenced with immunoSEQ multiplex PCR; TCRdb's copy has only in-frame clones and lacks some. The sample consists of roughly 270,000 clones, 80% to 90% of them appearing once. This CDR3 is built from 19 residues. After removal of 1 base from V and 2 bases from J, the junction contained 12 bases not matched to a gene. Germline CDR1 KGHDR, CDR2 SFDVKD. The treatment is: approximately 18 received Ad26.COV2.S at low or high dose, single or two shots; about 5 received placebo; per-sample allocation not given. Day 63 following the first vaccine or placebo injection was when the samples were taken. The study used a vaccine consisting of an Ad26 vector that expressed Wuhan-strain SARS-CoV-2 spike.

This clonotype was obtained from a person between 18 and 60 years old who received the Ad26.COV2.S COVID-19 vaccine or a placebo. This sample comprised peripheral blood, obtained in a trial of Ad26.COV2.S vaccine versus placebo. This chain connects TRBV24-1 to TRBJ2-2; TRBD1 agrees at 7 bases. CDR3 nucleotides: TGTGCCACCAGTGATTTTGCAAACGACAGGGCCATCAACACCGGGGAGCTGTTTTTT. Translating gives CATSDFANDRAINTGELFF.